This T cell receptor beta chain was observed in a study of response to subunit inactivated influenza vaccine. Study results and limitations: Every seasonal influenza vaccination brings in few new T cells, the authors suggested.

Looked up from germline, CDR1 is SGHTA and CDR2 is FQGNSA. J lost 7 bases, V lost 5 bases, and 7 bases had no gene match. This CDR3 is 14 amino acids long. Remarks on this clonotype: Its antigen is undetermined.

TCRdb recomputed calls from the RT-PCR reads with MiXCR, one row per CDR3 protein. The table has about 520,000 distinct CDR3 sequences, 6% to 9% seen once; the top ten hold 10% to 15%. The chain is built from TRBV7-2 and TRBJ2-4, with TRBD2 matching over 8 bases. The starting material was PBMCs from blood, obtained around 25 months after vaccination. The TCR was taken from a man aged 50-75 years who received an inactivated influenza vaccine. CDR3: CASSGAGGTNIQYF. CDR3 bases: TGTGCCAGCAGCGGGGCGGGAGGCACGAACATTCAGTACTTC.